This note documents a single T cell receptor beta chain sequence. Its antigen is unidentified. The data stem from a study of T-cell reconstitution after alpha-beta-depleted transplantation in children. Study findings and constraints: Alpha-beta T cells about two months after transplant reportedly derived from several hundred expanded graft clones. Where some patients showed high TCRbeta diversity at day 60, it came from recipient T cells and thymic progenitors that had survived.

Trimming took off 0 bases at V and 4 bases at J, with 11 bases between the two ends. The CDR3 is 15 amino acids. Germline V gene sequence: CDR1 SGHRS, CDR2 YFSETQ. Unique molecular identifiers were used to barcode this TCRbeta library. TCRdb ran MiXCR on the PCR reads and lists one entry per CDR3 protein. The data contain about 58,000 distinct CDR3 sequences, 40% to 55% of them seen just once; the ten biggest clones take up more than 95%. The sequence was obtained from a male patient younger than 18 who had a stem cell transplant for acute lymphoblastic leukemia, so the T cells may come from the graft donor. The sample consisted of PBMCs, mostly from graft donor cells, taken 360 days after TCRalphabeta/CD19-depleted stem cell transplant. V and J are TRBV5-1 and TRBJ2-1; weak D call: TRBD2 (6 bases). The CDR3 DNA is TGCGCCAGCAGCTTGGCTTGGGGGGAGTACAATGAGCAGTTCTTC. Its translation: CASSLAWGEYNEQFF.